This T cell receptor (beta chain) was retrieved from a study of blood T cell repertoires in COVID-19. Participants were aged 18 to 89 years from roughly 26 US areas. Categorization into cohorts depended on clinical history that participants reported. Germline V gene data show CDR1 as GTSNPN and CDR2 as SVGIG (reference sequence). This CDR3 spans 15 amino acids. V was pared by 0 bases and J by 0 bases, with 10 bases between. This clone was observed once. The authors' processing: Reference gene primer amplification gave nucleated cell count estimates. Profiling relied on immunoSEQ multiplex PCR, and the TCRdb table lists in-frame clones only, not all of them. The V and J calls and clone size were taken over from that table, and D and trimming were inferred from the DNA. The table has some 500,000 clones, more than 75% seen once.

The chain recombines TRBV30 with TRBJ2-3, with D possibly being TRBD2 (5 bases). This TCR derives from a woman aged 40-49 years who had recovered from COVID-19. Sample: PBMCs or T cells enriched from blood (not recorded which). Here the CDR3 reads CAWSVDGISTDTQYF. The CDR3 nucleotides read TGTGCCTGGAGTGTAGACGGGATCAGCACAGATACGCAGTATTTT.